Listed below are T cell receptor beta chains from one sample, sequenced in a study of graft-versus-host responses after intestinal transplantation. Only in-frame clones appear in the TCRdb table, and some are missing; sequencing was by immunoSEQ multiplex PCR. Of over 45,000 clones in the sample, about 90% were seen once. Sample: PBMCs, taken 26 days after transplant. These receptors originate from a human patient who received an intestinal transplant, so some T cells may come from the graft donor. Both conserved end residues are part of each CDR3. The order of the fields is D gene, clone size, J gene, V gene, CDR3 DNA, CDR3 protein. The D gene is left open where the match is weak. The size entry is marked missing in some rows and otherwise reads once, few, many or a size class.

TRBD2 | once | TRBJ2-7 | TRBV6-1 | TGTGCCAGCACTATAGCGGGGGGTCGCGAGCAGTACTTC | CASTIAGGREQYF
TRBD1 | - | TRBJ1-3 | TRBV30 | TGTGCCTGGAGTGTAAGGCAGGGGGCGCGGGACACAATATATTTT | CAWSVRQGARDTIYF
- | - | TRBJ1-6 | TRBV19 | TGTGCCAGTAGTATCTGGGGGGGCTCACCCCTCCACTTT | CASSIWGGSPLHF
- | once | TRBJ2-2 | TRBV4-1 | TGCGCCAGCAGCCAAGTCGGCGGGGAGCTGTTTTTT | CASSQVGGELFF
- | - | TRBJ1-2 | TRBV7-9 | TGTGCCAGCAGCTCCCGGTATCGGTATGGCTACACCTTC | CASSSRYRYGYTF
- | - | TRBJ2-1 | TRBV7-6 | TGTGCCAGCAGCCTCGGCTCCTACAATGAGCAGTTCTTC | CASSLGSYNEQFF
- | - | TRBJ2-6 | TRBV29-1 | TGCACAGTAGAGGATTGGAGCTCTGGGGCCAACGTCCTGACTTTC | CTVEDWSSGANVLTF
TRBD2 | - | TRBJ2-3 | TRBV4-2 | TGTGCCAGCAGCCCCCTAGCGGGGGGCACAGATACGCAGTATTTT | CASSPLAGGTDTQYF
- | - | TRBJ2-3 | TRBV27 | TGTGCCAGCAGTTTATCGAGCAGGACTACTAGCACAGATACGCAGTATTTT | CASSLSSRTTSTDTQYF
- | - | TRBJ2-3 | TRBV2 | TGTGCCAGTATGGGACACCTTAGCACAGATACGCAGTATTTT | CASMGHLSTDTQYF
- | - | TRBJ2-7 | TRBV5-1 | TGCGCCAGCAGCTTGTTGGCGGGGGCCTCGAGCTCCTACGAGCAGTACTTC | CASSLLAGASSSYEQYF
TRBD2 | - | TRBJ2-1 | TRBV6-1 | TGTGCCAGCCTCGGGCTAGCGGTATACAATGAGCAGTTCTTC | CASLGLAVYNEQFF
TRBD1 | - | TRBJ1-1 | TRBV7-2 | TGTGCCAGCAAAGAATTAGGGACAGCGAACACTGAAGCTTTCTTT | CASKELGTANTEAFF
- | - | TRBJ2-7 | TRBV7-2 | TGTGCCAGCAGCTTAGTCCACAGCTACGAGCAGTACTTC | CASSLVHSYEQYF
- | - | TRBJ2-1 | TRBV2 | TGTGCCAGCAACCCAAGGACAGCGAATTACAATGAGCAGTTCTTC | CASNPRTANYNEQFF
TRBD1 | - | TRBJ2-7 | TRBV28 | TGTGCCAGCAGTTTGACAGGGGGCGCCCACTACGAGCAGTACTTC | CASSLTGGAHYEQYF
TRBD2 | once | TRBJ2-5 | TRBV5-6 | TGTGCCAGCAGCCCCCCGGGACTAGCGGGAGGGCCGGGAGAGACCCAGTACTTC | CASSPPGLAGGPGETQYF
- | - | TRBJ1-1 | TRBV19 | TGTGCCAGTAGTACCGAGTGGGGGGGAGCCACTGAAGCTTTCTTT | CASSTEWGGATEAFF
- | - | TRBJ2-2 | TRBV9 | TGTGCCAGCAGCGTAGGCGGGGAGAACACCGGGGAGCTGTTTTTT | CASSVGGENTGELFF
- | - | TRBJ1-6 | TRBV6-5 | TGTGCCAGCAGAAACGAACATTTCGGGATTTCACCCCTCCACTTT | CASRNEHFGISPLHF
TRBD1 | - | TRBJ1-6 | TRBV6-5 | TGTGCCAGCAGGCAGGGGGCGGATAATTCACCCCTCCACTTT | CASRQGADNSPLHF
TRBD1 | - | TRBJ1-5 | TRBV15 | TGTGCCACCAGCAGAGACGGGACAGGGGTTGATCAGCCCCAGCATTTT | CATSRDGTGVDQPQHF
TRBD2 | - | TRBJ2-3 | TRBV9 | TGTGCCAGCAGCGTCGGACTAGCGGGAGGCACAGATACGCAGTATTTT | CASSVGLAGGTDTQYF
- | - | TRBJ2-1 | TRBV6-6 | TGTGCCAGCAGTTACGGGGCGGAGTTCTCCTACAATGAGCAGTTCTTC | CASSYGAEFSYNEQFF
TRBD2 | few | TRBJ2-7 | TRBV7-9 | TGTGCCAGCAGCCCCGGGACTAGCGGGACTCCCTACGAGCAGTACTTC | CASSPGTSGTPYEQYF
TRBD2 | - | TRBJ2-7 | TRBV19 | TGTGCCAGTAGTCCCTCGGGGACTAGCAGCTACGAGCAGTACTTC | CASSPSGTSSYEQYF
- | once | TRBJ1-2 | TRBV6-1 | TGTGCCAGCAGTTCCCGGACCTCAGGGACTCCCGATTTC | CASSSRTSGTPDF
TRBD2 | - | TRBJ2-1 | TRBV30 | TGTGCCTGGAGAGTCTCCGGGACTAGCGGAAATGAGCAGTTCTTC | CAWRVSGTSGNEQFF
- | - | TRBJ2-7 | TRBV11-2 | TGTGCCAGCAGCCTGCAGGACGAGCAGTACTTC | CASSLQDEQYF
- | once | TRBJ1-5 | TRBV7-9 | TGTGCCAGCAGCCCCGCCCCCACTGACGCGAGGTGGGATCAGCCCCAGCATTTT | CASSPAPTDARWDQPQHF
TRBD2 | - | TRBJ2-5 | TRBV7-6 | TGTGCCAGCAGTATCCGCCCGGGGGGGGAAGAGACCCAGTACTTC | CASSIRPGGEETQYF
TRBD1 | - | TRBJ1-2 | TRBV7-8 | TGTGCCAGCAGCTTAGTGAGGACAGGGGATTCTTATGGCTACACCTTC | CASSLVRTGDSYGYTF
- | - | TRBJ2-1 | TRBV19 | TGTGCCAGTAGTCCCCCCGGACAGTCGCTATACAATGAGCAGTTCTTC | CASSPPGQSLYNEQFF
- | - | TRBJ1-5 | TRBV6-1 | TGTGCCAGCAGTGATGAGGACAGTAGCAATCAGCCCCAGCATTTT | CASSDEDSSNQPQHF